The 8 T cell receptor beta chains below all came from one sample that was sequenced in a study of control samples from healthy donors and cancer patients. The repertoire was sequenced with immunoSEQ multiplex PCR; TCRdb's copy has only in-frame clones and lacks some. The sample shows tens of thousands of clones, less than 90% of them seen only once. Sequenced: blood. The receptors derive from a woman in her forties or fifties in good health.

The chain employs TRBV19 and TRBJ2-5; no firm D call. The CDR3 spans 12 residues. Germline V gives CDR1 LNHDA, CDR2 SQIVND (reference sequence). Trimming took 0 bases from V and 5 from J, leaving 4 bases between them. In nucleotides, the CDR3 is TGTGCCAGTAGTATAGATCACGAGACCCAGTACTTC. Translation gives CASSIDHETQYF. Variable domain in full (rest from reference TRBV19 and TRBJ2-5): DGGITQSPKYLFRKEGQNVTLSCEQNLNHDAMYWYRQDPGQGLRLIYYSQIVNDFQKGDIAEGYSVSREKKESFPLTVTSAQKNPTAFYLCASSIDHETQYFGPGTRLLVL.

The chain carries TRBV6-1 and TRBJ2-3, with 12 bases aligning to TRBD2. J lost 4 bases, V lost 0 bases, and 14 bases had no gene match. Germline lookup yields CDR1 MNHNS and CDR2 SASEGT. The CDR3 loop spans 20 amino acids. DNA for the CDR3: TGTGCCAGCAGTGAAGCGCTAGCGGGAGGGTTTAGGGGGGCGGCAGATACGCAGTATTTT. Protein product: CASSEALAGGFRGAADTQYF.

This chain uses TRBV24-1 with TRBJ2-2; TRBD1 aligns across 8 bases. The CDR3 is made up of 16 amino acids. J lost 1 base, V lost 5 bases, and 5 bases had no gene match. The V gene's germline CDR1 is KGHDR and CDR2 SFDVKD. The CDR3 here is CATSGGTGLNTGELFF. In nucleotides, the CDR3 is TGTGCCACCAGTGGGGGGACAGGCCTGAACACCGGGGAGCTGTTTTTT.

The CDR3 here is CASSEPDRVGGYTF. CDR3 nucleotide sequence: TGTGCCAGCAGTGAACCGGACAGGGTGGGTGGCTACACCTTC. The chain combines TRBV6-1 with TRBJ1-2; 8 bases match TRBD1. Germline trimming cut 2 bases from V and 7 bases from J; bases unmatched to any gene: 6. The CDR3 covers 14 residues. The germline V gene encodes CDR1 MNHNS and CDR2 SASEGT.

The J gene is TRBJ1-2, the V gene TRBV7-3; D perhaps matches TRBD1 (6 bases). Germline V gives CDR1 SGHTA, CDR2 FQGTGA. The CDR3 has 14 amino acids. Trimming took 4 bases from V and 8 from J, leaving 17 bases between them. CDR3 sequence (DNA): TGTGCCAGCAGCTCGGCAGCGACAGGAACAGGCTACACCTTC. The encoded protein is CASSSAATGTGYTF.

The J gene is TRBJ2-7, the V gene TRBV6-1; 10 bases agree with TRBD2. The junction had 0 bases not matched to a gene; V was cut back by 1 base and J by 0 bases. CDR3 length equals 15 residues. Germline CDR1 and CDR2: MNHNS and SASEGT. This CDR3 is CASSEGLAGSYEQYF. CDR3 sequence (DNA): TGTGCCAGCAGTGAAGGACTAGCGGGCTCCTACGAGCAGTACTTC.

This clone is a singleton in its sample. The V gene is TRBV1, the J gene TRBJ1-1. TRBV1 is marked as a pseudogene. The CDR3 sequence is 16 residues long. In nucleotides, the CDR3 is TGCACCAGCAGCCATGCCCGCGAGGATCTTTTCACTGAAGCTTTCTTT. It specifies CTSSHAREDLFTEAFF.

The rearrangement uses TRBV5-1 and TRBJ1-4, with 8 bases lining up with TRBD1. The CDR3 loop spans 16 amino acids. Unmatched junction bases numbered 6, after V lost 0 bases and J lost 5 bases. Germline V gene data show CDR1 as SGHRS and CDR2 as YFSETQ. The DNA of the CDR3 is TGCGCCAGCAGCTTGGACCCCGGGACAGGAAATGAAAAACTGTTTTTT. Translated: CASSLDPGTGNEKLFF.